This T cell receptor beta chain was observed in a study of control samples from healthy donors and cancer patients. This clone turned up a few times. Libraries were prepared by immunoSEQ multiplex PCR; TCRdb keeps only in-frame clonotypes and omits some of them. Of 40,000 to 55,000 clones listed, 93% are singletons. Germline loops: CDR1 MDHEN, CDR2 SYDVKM. This CDR3 region has 15 residues. J was trimmed by 2 bases and V by 5 bases; bases with no gene match: 6. Sample: PBMCs. This sequence joins TRBV28 and TRBJ1-5; TRBD1 aligns across 7 bases. The source is a woman between 50 and 59 years old with head and neck cancer. The CDR3: CASSLPTGGNQPQHF. The CDR3 DNA is TGTGCCAGCAGTCTACCAACAGGGGGCAATCAGCCCCAGCATTTT.